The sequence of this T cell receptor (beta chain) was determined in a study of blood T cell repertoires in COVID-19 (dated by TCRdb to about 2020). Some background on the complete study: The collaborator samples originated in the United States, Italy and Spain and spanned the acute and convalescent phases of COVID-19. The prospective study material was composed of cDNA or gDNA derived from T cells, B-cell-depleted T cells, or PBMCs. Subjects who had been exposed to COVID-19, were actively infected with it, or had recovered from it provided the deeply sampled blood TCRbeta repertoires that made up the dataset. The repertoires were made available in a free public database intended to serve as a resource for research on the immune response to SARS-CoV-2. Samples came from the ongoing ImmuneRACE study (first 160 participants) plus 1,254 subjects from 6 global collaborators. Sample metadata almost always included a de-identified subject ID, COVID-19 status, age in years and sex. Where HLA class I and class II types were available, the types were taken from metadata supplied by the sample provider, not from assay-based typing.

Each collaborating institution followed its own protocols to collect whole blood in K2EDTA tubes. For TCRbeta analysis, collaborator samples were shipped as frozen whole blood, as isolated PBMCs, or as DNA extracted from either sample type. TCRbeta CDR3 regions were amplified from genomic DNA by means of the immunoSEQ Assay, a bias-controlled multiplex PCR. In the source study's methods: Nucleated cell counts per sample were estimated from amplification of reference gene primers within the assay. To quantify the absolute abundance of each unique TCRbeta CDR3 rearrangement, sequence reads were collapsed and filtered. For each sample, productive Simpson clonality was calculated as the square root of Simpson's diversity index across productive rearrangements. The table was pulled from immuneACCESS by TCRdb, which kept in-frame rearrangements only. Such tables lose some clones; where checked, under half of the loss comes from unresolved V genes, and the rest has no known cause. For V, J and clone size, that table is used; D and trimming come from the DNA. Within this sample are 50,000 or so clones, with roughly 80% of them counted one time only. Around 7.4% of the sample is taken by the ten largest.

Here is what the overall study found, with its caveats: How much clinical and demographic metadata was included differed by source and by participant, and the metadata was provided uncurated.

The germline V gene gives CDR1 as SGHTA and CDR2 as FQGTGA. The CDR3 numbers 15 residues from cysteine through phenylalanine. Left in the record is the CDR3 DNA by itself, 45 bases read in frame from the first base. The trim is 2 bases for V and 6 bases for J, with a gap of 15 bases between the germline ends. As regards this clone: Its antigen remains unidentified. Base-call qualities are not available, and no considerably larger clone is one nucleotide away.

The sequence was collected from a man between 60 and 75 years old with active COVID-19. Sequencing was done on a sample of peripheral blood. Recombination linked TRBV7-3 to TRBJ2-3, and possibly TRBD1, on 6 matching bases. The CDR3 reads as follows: CASSLQGHPLDTQYF. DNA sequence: TGTGCCAGCAGCTTACAGGGACATCCATTGGATACGCAGTATTTT. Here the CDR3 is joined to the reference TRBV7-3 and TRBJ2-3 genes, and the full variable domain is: GAGVSQTPSNKVTEKGKYVELRCDPISGHTALYWYRQSLGQGPEFLIYFQGTGAADDSGLPNDRFFAVRPEGSVSTLKIQRTERGDSAVYLCASSLQGHPLDTQYFGPGTRLTVL.